The TCR beta chain under discussion was sequenced for a study of T-cell reconstitution after alpha-beta-depleted transplantation in children. Trimming took 6 bases from V and 4 from J; bases not matched to a gene: 6. The CDR3 has 15 amino acids. Germline V CDR1 and CDR2: MNHEY, SVGAGI. This clonotype was detected a few times. As it was prepared, the TCRbeta library received unique molecular identifiers. Each CDR3 protein is one row after TCRdb ran MiXCR on the PCR reads. This repertoire shows nearly 550,000 distinct CDR3 sequences, about 17% found once; its top ten account for less than 4%. The material sequenced was PBMCs from the stem cell graft donor, taken from the stem cell graft. The chain combines TRBV6-5 with TRBJ2-2; 9 bases align to TRBD1. The sequence was collected from a human donor who donated a stem cell graft to a child with acute lymphoblastic leukemia. The DNA for the CDR3 is TGTGCCAGCAGCTACAGGGGGCTGGGCACCGGGGAGCTGTTTTTT. This translates into CASSYRGLGTGELFF.